This TCR beta chain was retrieved from a study of shared clonotypes between healthy human individuals. Naive CD8 cells comprised CD45RO-negative, CCR7-positively selected cells, excluding terminally differentiated effector memory CD45RA+ cells. Overall study results and limits: Naive subsets typically showed greater estimated richness than memory subsets.

Germline V gene data show CDR1 as MDHEN and CDR2 as SYDVKM. This CDR3 spans 14 amino acids. Trimming shortened V by 5 bases and J by 0 bases, and 9 bases separated the two germline ends. Using immunoSEQ multiplex PCR, the repertoire was profiled, and TCRdb retains in-frame clones only, with some absent. The data contain hundreds of thousands of clones, 96% of them seen just once; the ten biggest clones take up roughly 0.1%. This clone appeared once. Its antigen is still unknown. The chain has TRBV28 and TRBJ2-3; TRBD2 is a possible D gene (6 bases). The receptor comes from a woman aged 30 to 39 in good health. The specimen sequenced was naive CD8+ T cells sorted from blood. Here the CDR3 DNA reads TGTGCCAGCAGTCTAGCGCCTAGCACAGATACGCAGTATTTT. It encodes CASSLAPSTDTQYF.